This passage covers 3 T cell receptor beta chains from one sample sequenced in a study of blood T cell repertoires in COVID-19. Assay: immunoSEQ multiplex PCR; the TCRdb copy retains only in-frame clones and omits some. The top ten hold roughly 3.2% of the sample, which has approximately 80,000 clones, 70% to 90% seen once. The sequenced sample was peripheral blood. The receptors were sampled from a woman of 80 years or more with COVID-19, enrolled during active disease.

The V and J genes are TRBV28 and TRBJ2-1, with D perhaps matching TRBD1 (5 bases). Germline V lookup: CDR1 MDHEN, CDR2 SYDVKM. This CDR3 is built from 13 residues. V lost 8 bases and J lost 4, with 12 bases in between. The CDR3: CASRQRIYNEQFF. CDR3 coding DNA: TGTGCCAGCCGACAGAGGATATACAATGAGCAGTTCTTC.

The chain links TRBV6-1 to TRBJ2-3; D is perhaps TRBD1 (6 bases). The CDR3 has 15 residues. Deletions cut 2 bases from V and 2 bases from J, with 11 bases between. CDR1 and CDR2 (germline): MNHNS, SASEGT. The DNA of the CDR3 is TGTGCCAGCAGTGAATGGACAGACCCCACAGATACGCAGTATTTT. Amino acid sequence: CASSEWTDPTDTQYF.

A single count supports this clone. V gene TRBV29-1 combines with J gene TRBJ1-1; D call uncertain. V was trimmed by 6 bases and J by 4 bases, leaving 21 bases between them. This CDR3 has 15 residues. The germline gives CDR1 SQVTM, CDR2 ANQGSEA. The CDR3: CSVPMGVPRGTEAFF. For the CDR3, the DNA is TGCAGCGTGCCTATGGGCGTCCCGCGGGGCACTGAAGCTTTCTTT. Looking up the rest from reference TRBV29-1 and TRBJ1-1 gives the full variable domain: SAVISQKPSRDICQRGTSLTIQCQVDSQVTMMFWYRQQPGQSLTLIATANQGSEATYESGFVIDKFPISRPNLTFSTLTVSNMSPEDSSIYLCSVPMGVPRGTEAFFGQGTRLTVV.